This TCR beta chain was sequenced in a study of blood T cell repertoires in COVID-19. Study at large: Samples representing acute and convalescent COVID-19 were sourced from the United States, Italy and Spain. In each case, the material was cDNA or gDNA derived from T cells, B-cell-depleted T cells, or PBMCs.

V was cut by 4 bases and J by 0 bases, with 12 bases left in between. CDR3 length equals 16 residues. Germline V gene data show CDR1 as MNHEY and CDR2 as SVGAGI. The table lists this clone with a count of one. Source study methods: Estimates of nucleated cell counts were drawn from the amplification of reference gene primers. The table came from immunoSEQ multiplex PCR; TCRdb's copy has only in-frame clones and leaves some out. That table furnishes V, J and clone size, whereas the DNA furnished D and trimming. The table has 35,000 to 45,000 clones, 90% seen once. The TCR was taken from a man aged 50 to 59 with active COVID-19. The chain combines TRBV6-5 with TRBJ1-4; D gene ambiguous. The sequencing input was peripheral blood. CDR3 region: CASSSTIFATNEKLFF. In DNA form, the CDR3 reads TGTGCCAGCAGTTCCACTATTTTTGCAACTAATGAAAAACTGTTTTTT.